Reported below is one T cell receptor (beta chain). The CDR3 is made up of 20 amino acids. The ends lost 3 bases at V and 1 base at J; junction bases unmatched: 17. Germline loops: CDR1 SGDLS, CDR2 YYNGEE. The sample originates from a study of shared clonotypes between healthy human individuals. Execution of the assay was at deep level. Sequencing was performed with immunoSEQ multiplex PCR; in TCRdb, only in-frame clones are kept and a portion is missing. This repertoire shows approximately 340,000 clones, approximately 79% found once; its top ten account for 10%. The specimen was memory CD4+ T cells sorted from blood. The subset denotes: CD45RA-negative fraction. J is TRBJ2-1 and V is TRBV9; 9 nucleotides agree with TRBD2. This TCR derives from a man under 40 in good health. In nucleotides, the CDR3 is TGTGCCAGCAGCGCCCCCGCGGGAGGGCTAGTGAGCCGGTCCTACAATGAGCAGTTCTTC. Translation: CASSAPAGGLVSRSYNEQFF.